These 3 T cell receptor beta chains were sequenced from one sample in a study of cytomegalovirus exposure and HLA in healthy donors. Use of 60 Vbeta and 13 Jbeta primers characterized the PCR. Sequencing used immunoSEQ multiplex PCR; TCRdb keeps in-frame clones, though not all of them. The table lists 200,000 to 250,000 clones, 82% of them singletons, with less than 3% in the top ten. Sequencing was done on a sample of PBMCs. These receptor sequences come from a woman aged 35 to 49 in good health and CMV-seronegative.

The chain is built from TRBV18 and TRBJ1-2, with a tentative D call TRBD1 (5 bases). In germline, CDR1 is KGHSH, CDR2 LQKENI. The V gene lost 3 bases and the J gene lost 2 bases, with 7 bases spanning the gap. This CDR3 is built from 13 residues. The CDR3 coding sequence is TGTGCCAGCTCACCGGGGCCAAACTATGGCTACACCTTC. This codes for CASSPGPNYGYTF.

Only a few counts were recorded for this clone. CDR3 residues: CASSPTGGHTEAFF. The DNA for the CDR3 is TGTGCCAGCAGTCCGACAGGGGGTCACACTGAAGCTTTCTTT. V is TRBV2 and J is TRBJ1-1; 9 bases are a match to TRBD1. Germline lookup yields CDR1 SNHLY and CDR2 FYNNEI. The trim removed 5 bases at V and 3 bases at J, leaving 4 bases unmatched. There are 14 residues in the CDR3. Variable domain in full (rest from reference TRBV2 and TRBJ1-1): EPEVTQTPSHQVTQMGQEVILRCVPISNHLYFYWYRQILGQKVEFLVSFYNNEISEKSEIFDDQFSVERPDGSNFTLKIRSTKLEDSAMYFCASSPTGGHTEAFFGQGTRLTVV.

The chain is built from TRBV19 and TRBJ2-3; D is perhaps TRBD1 (5 bases). The CDR3 consists of 15 residues. From germline, CDR1 is LNHDA and CDR2 SQIVND (reference sequence). Trimming removed 3 bases from V and 2 bases from J, with 12 bases in between. CDR3 nucleotides: TGTGCCAGTAGTATCTCTGGACACCACACAGATACGCAGTATTTT. The encoded protein is CASSISGHHTDTQYF.